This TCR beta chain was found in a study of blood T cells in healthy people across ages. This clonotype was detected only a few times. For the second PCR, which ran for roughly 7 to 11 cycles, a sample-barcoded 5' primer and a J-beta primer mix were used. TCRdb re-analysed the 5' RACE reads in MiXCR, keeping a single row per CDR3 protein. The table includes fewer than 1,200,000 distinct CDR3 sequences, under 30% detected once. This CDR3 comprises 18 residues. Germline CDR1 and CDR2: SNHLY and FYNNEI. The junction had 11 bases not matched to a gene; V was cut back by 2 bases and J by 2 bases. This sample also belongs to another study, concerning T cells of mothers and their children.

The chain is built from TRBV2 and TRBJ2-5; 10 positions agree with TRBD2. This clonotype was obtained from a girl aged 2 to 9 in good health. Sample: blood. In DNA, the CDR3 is TGTGCCAGCAGTGAAACCCGGTTAGCGGGGGGATATCAAGAGACCCAGTACTTC. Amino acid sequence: CASSETRLAGGYQETQYF. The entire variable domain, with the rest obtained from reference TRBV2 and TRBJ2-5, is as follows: EPEVTQTPSHQVTQMGQEVILRCVPISNHLYFYWYRQILGQKVEFLVSFYNNEISEKSEIFDDQFSVERPDGSNFTLKIRSTKLEDSAMYFCASSETRLAGGYQETQYFGPGTRLLVL.